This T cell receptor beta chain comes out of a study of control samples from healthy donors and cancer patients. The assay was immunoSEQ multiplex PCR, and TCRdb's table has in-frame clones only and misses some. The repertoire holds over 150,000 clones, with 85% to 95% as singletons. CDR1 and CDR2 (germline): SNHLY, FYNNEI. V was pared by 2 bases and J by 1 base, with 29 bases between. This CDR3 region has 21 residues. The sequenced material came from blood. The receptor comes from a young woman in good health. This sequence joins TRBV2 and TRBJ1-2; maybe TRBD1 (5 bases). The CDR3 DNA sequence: TGTGCCAGCAGTGAAAAGGGCAACTATGAAAAGGTGGGGGACGTTAACTATGGCTACACCTTC. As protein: CASSEKGNYEKVGDVNYGYTF.